This T cell receptor (beta chain) is drawn from a study of T cell responses to AZD1222 COVID-19 vaccine. General study findings and limits: Clonal diversity may have been underestimated in mostly white British donors.

This clone occurred once. The antigen is not known. Repertoires were generated with immunoSEQ multiplex PCR, while TCRdb's copy carries only in-frame clones and drops some. The sample includes 130,000 or so clones, over 90% of them seen just once. The receptor was isolated from an adult in good health. Source: peripheral blood, taken on day 0 of AZD1222 vaccination.

The CDR3 DNA sequence: TGTGCCAGCGGAACGCAGTATTTT. It is translated as CASGTQYF. The chain combines TRBV27 with TRBJ2-3; D ambiguous. In germline, CDR1 is MNHEY, CDR2 SMNVEV (reference sequence). Trimming removed 8 bases from V and 9 bases from J, with 3 bases in between. This CDR3 comprises 8 residues.